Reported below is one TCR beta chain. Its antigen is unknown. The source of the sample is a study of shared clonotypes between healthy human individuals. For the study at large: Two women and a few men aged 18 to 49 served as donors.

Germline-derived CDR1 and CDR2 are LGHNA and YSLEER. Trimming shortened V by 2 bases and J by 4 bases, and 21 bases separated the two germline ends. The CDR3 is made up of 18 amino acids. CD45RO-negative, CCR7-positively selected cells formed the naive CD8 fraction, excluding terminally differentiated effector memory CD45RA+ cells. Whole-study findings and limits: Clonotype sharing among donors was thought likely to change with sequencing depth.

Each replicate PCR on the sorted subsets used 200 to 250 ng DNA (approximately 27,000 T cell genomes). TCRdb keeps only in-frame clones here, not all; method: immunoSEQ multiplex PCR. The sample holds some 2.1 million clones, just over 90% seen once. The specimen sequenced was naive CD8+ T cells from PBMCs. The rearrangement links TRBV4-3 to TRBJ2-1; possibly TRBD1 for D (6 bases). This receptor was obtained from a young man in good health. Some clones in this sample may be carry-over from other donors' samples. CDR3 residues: CASSQRDNIRMGYNEQFF. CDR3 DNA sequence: TGCGCCAGCAGCCAACGGGACAACATTCGGATGGGGTACAATGAGCAGTTCTTC.